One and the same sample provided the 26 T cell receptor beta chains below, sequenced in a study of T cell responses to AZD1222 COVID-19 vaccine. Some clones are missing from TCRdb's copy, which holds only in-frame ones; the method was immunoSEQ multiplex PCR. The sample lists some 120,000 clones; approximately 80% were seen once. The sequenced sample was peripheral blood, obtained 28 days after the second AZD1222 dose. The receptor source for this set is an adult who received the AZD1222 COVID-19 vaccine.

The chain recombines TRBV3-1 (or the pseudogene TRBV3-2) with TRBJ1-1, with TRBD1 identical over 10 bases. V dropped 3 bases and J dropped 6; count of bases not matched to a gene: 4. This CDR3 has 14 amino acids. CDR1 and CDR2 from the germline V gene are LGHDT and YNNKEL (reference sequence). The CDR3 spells CASSHLGTGAEAFF. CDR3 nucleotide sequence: TGTGCCAGCAGCCACCTAGGGACAGGGGCTGAAGCTTTCTTT.

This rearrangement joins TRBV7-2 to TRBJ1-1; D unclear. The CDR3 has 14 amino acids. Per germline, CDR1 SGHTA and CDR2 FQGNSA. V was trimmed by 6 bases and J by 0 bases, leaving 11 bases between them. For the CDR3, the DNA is TGTGCCAGCAGGACAACTCCAATGAACACTGAAGCTTTCTTT. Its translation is CASRTTPMNTEAFF.

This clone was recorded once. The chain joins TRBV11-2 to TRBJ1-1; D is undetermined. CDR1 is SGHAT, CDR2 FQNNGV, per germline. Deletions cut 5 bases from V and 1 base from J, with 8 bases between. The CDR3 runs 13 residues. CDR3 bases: TGTGCCAGCAGCCTTCTTCAGAACACTGAAGCTTTCTTT. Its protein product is CASSLLQNTEAFF.

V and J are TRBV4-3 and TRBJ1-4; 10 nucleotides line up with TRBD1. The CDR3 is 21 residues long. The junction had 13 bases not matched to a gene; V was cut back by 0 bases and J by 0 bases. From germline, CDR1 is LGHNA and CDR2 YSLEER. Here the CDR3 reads CASSQDIAGQGRLATNEKLFF. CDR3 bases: TGCGCCAGCAGCCAAGATATTGCGGGACAGGGGAGACTTGCAACTAATGAAAAACTGTTTTTT.

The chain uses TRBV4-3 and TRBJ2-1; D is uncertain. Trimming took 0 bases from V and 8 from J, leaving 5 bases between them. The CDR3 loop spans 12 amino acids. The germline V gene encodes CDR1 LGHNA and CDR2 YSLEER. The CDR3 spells CASSQEGYEQFF. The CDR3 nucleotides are TGCGCCAGCAGCCAAGAGGGGTATGAGCAGTTCTTC.

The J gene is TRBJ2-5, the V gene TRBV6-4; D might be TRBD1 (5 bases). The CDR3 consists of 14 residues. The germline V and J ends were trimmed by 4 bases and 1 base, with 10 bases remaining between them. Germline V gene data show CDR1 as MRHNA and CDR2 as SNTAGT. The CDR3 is CASSADTFQETQYF. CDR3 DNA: TGTGCCAGCAGTGCGGACACTTTCCAAGAGACCCAGTACTTC.

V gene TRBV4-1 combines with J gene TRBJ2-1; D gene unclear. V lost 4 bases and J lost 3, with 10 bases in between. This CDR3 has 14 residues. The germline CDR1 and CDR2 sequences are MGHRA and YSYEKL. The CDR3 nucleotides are TGCGCCAGCAGCCTAGACGGCCTCTACAATGAGCAGTTCTTC. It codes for CASSLDGLYNEQFF.

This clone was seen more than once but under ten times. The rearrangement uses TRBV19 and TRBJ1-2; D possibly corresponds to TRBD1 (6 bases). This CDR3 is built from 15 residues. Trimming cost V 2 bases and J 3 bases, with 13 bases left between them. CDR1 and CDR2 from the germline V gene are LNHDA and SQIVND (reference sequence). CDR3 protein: CASSISGALDYGYTF. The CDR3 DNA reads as TGTGCCAGTAGTATATCAGGGGCGTTGGACTATGGCTACACCTTC.

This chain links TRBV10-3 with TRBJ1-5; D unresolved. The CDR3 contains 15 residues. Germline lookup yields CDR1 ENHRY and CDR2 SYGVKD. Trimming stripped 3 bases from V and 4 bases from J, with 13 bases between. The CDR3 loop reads CAISDSGVANQPQHF. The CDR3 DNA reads TGTGCCATCAGTGATAGTGGGGTGGCAAATCAGCCCCAGCATTTT.

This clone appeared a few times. CDR3 DNA sequence: TGTGCCAGCTCCCCCCCCGGGGTTGATACGCAGTATTTT. Translated: CASSPPGVDTQYF. The rearrangement joins TRBV18 to TRBJ2-3, with D maybe TRBD2 (5 bases). Germline CDR1 is KGHSH and CDR2 is LQKENI. Trimming left V 6 bases short and J 6 bases short, with 13 bases between. CDR3 length: 13 residues. Complete variable domain (other parts from reference TRBV18 and TRBJ2-3): NAGVMQNPRHLVRRRGQEARLRCSPMKGHSHVYWYRQLPEEGLKFMVYLQKENIIDESGMPKERFSAEFPKEGPSILRIQQVVRGDSAAYFCASSPPGVDTQYFGPGTRLTVL.

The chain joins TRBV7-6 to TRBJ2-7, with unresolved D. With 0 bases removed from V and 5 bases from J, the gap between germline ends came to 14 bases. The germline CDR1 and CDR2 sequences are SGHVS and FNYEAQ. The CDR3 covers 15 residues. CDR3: CASSLAVGVFNEQYF. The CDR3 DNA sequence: TGTGCCAGCAGCTTAGCCGTTGGGGTCTTCAACGAGCAGTACTTC.

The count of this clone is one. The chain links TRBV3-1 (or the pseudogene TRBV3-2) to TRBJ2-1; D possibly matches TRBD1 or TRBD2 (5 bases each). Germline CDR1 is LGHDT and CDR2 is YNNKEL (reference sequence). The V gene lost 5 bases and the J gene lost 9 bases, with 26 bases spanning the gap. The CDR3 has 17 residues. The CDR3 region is CASSISQGVQVQGEQFF. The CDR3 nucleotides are TGTGCCAGCAGCATCTCGCAGGGAGTTCAGGTTCAGGGTGAGCAGTTCTTC.

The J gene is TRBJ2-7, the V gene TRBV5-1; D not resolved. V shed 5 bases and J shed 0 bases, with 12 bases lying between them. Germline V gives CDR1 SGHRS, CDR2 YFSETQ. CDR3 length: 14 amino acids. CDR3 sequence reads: CASRTGQNSYEQYF. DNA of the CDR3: TGCGCCAGCAGGACGGGCCAAAACTCCTACGAGCAGTACTTC.

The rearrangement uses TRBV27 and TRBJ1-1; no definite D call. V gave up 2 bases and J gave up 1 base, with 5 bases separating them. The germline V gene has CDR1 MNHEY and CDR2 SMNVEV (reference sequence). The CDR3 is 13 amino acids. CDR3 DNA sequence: TGTGCCAGCAGTTTAAAAGGGAACACTGAAGCTTTCTTT. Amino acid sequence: CASSLKGNTEAFF.

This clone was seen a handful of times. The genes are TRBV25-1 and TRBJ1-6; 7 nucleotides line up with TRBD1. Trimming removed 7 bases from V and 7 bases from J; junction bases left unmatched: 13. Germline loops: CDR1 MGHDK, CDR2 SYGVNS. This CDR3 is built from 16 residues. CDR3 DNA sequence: TGTGCCAGCACCGCGGGCAAGGGGGCCGCCAATTCACCCCTCCACTTT. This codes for CASTAGKGAANSPLHF. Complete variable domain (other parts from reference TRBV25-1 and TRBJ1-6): EADIYQTPRYLVIGTGKKITLECSQTMGHDKMYWYQQDPGMELHLIHYSYGVNSTEKGDLSSESTVSRIRTEHFPLTLESARPSHTSQYLCASTAGKGAANSPLHFGNGTRLTVT.

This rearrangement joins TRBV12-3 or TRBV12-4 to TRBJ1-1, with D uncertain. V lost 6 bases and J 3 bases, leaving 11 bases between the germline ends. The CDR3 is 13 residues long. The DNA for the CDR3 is TGTGCCAGCAGCACGATATGGGACACTGAAGCTTTCTTT. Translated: CASSTIWDTEAFF.

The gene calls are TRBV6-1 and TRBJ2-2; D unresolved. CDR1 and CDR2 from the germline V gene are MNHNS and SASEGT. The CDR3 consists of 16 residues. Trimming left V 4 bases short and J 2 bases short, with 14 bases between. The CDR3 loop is CASSAQHGTNTGELFF. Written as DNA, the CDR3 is TGTGCCAGCAGTGCCCAACACGGAACCAACACCGGGGAGCTGTTTTTT.

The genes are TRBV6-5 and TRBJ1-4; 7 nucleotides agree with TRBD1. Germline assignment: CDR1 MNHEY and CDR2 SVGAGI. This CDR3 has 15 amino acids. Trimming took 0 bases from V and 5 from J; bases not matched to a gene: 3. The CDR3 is CASSYSTGMNEKLFF. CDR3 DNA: TGTGCCAGCAGTTACTCGACAGGGATGAATGAAAAACTGTTTTTT.

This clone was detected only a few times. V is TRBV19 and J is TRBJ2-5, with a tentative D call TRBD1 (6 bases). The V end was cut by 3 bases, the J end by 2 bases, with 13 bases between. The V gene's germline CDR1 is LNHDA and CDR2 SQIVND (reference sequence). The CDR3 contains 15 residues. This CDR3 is CASSIQGKLQETQYF. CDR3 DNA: TGTGCCAGTAGTATTCAGGGGAAACTTCAAGAGACCCAGTACTTC.

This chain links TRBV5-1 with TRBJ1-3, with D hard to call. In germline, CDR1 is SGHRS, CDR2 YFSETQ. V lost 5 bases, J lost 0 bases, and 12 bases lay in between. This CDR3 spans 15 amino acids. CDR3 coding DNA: TGCGCCAGCAGACCACTGCCCAACTCTGGAAACACCATATATTTT. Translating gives CASRPLPNSGNTIYF.

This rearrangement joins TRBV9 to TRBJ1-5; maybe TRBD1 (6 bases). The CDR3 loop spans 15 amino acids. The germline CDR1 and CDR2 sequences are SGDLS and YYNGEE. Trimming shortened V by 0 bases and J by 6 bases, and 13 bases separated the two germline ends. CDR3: CASSVGGAPGQPQHF. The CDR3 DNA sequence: TGTGCCAGCAGCGTAGGGGGGGCGCCCGGTCAGCCCCAGCATTTT.

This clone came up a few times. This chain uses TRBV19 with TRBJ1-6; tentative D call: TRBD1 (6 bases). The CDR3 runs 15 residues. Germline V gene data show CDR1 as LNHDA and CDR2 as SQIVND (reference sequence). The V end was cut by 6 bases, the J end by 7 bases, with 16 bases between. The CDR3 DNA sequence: TGTGCCAGTAGATGGGAGAGGGGGACGAATTCACCCCTCCACTTT. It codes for CASRWERGTNSPLHF.

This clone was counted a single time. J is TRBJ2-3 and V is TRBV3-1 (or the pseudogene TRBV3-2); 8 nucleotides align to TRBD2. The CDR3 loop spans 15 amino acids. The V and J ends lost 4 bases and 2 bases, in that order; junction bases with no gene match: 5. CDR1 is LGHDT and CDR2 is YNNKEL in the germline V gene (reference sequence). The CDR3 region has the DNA TGTGCCAGCAGCCCTCGGACTAGCCTCACAGATACGCAGTATTTT. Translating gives CASSPRTSLTDTQYF.

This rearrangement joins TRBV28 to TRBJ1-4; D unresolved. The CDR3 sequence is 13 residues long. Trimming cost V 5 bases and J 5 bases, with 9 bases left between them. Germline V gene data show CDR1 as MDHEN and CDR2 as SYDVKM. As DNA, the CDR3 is TGTGCCAGCAGTCCCTGGATAAATGAAAAACTGTTTTTT. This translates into CASSPWINEKLFF.

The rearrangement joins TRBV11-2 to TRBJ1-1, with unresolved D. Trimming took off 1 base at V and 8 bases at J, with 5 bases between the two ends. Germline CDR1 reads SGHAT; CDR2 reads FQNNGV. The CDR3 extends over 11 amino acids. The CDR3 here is CASSLVKEAFF. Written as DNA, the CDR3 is TGTGCCAGCAGCTTAGTTAAGGAAGCTTTCTTT.

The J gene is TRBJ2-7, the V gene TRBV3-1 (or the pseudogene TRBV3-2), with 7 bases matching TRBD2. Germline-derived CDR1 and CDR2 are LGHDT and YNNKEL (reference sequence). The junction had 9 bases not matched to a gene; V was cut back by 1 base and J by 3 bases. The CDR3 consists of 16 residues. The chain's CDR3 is CASSQGLAVSRYEQYF. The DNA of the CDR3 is TGTGCCAGCAGCCAAGGACTAGCTGTTAGTCGCTACGAGCAGTACTTC.